This T cell receptor (beta chain) was identified in a study of shared clonotypes between healthy human individuals (dated by TCRdb to the early 2020s). Regarding the complete study: A few men and two women, aged 18 to 49 years, made up the cohort. Per donor, three plates each were used for CD4 naive and CD4 memory, two for CD8 naive, and one for CD8 memory. The study deeply sequenced blood TCR repertoires of about five healthy adults to estimate repertoire size and the extent of clonotype sharing between individuals. Libraries were prepared and TCR repertoires were sequenced by different laboratories using diverse techniques, in order to increase sequencing depth and limit assay-specific biases. Per donor, leukapheresis produced somewhere between about 0.94 and 9 billion PBMCs.

Taken from the germline V gene, the CDR1 and CDR2 loops are MDHEN and SYDVKM. V is trimmed back by 6 bases and J by 0 bases, and the junction contains 11 bases that no gene match accounts for. From cysteine to phenylalanine, the CDR3 is 17 amino acids long. This entry keeps only the CDR3 DNA: 51 bases, framed from base 1. What the research found in general, with its limitations: Based on pairwise subsampling, the degree of clonotype sharing among donors was expected to be affected by sequencing depth. Roughly 5.2% of naive CD4, 3.5% of naive CD8, approximately 2% of memory CD4, and around 0.4% of memory CD8 clonotypes were shared across a few donors. Naive subsets generally had larger estimated clonotype richness than memory subsets did. Sampling was restricted to blood, and TCR repertoires in tissue are likely to differ from TCR repertoires in blood. Compared with non-shared clonotypes, the clonotypes found in all four sorted-subset donors had higher generation probabilities. Rarefaction of sorted-subset datasets indicated incomplete sequencing despite the large sequencing depth. The genetic and exposure-history diversity represented was limited by the small number of donors.

For the CD8 naive samples, CD45RO-negative cells were positively selected for CCR7, yielding a CD45RA+CCR7+ population from which TemRA cells were excluded. The donors were healthy, HIV-negative adults with no recently reported acute infections or vaccinations. Every donor was a Caucasian adult living in Nashville, Tennessee, USA. Blood was obtained by leukapheresis, after which PBMCs were separated by Ficoll-Histopaque density gradient centrifugation and cryopreserved in liquid nitrogen vapor phase. Purity and quantity of every magnetically sorted T cell population were checked by analytical flow cytometry. Genomic DNA was isolated from every sorted fraction and measured by UV absorbance on a Nanodrop 2000c. Using the deep immunoSEQ assay, TCR CDR3 regions were amplified from genomic DNA by multiplex PCR. For each cell subset, the extracted genomic DNA was distributed evenly across all wells of several immunoSEQ 96-well plates, and each plate served as one replicate. For sorted subsets, about 210 ng of genomic DNA, equivalent to roughly 30,000 T cell genomes, went into each replicate PCR. Purified libraries were quantified with a Qubit 3.0 fluorometer, sized on a Bioanalyzer 2100, and re-quantified with the KAPA Library Quantification kit. Every immunoSEQ 96-well plate was sequenced on a dedicated single-read 150-cycle Illumina NextSeq 550 flow cell. The authors processed their data as follows. Because only junctional sequences without quality scores were contained in the immunoSEQ output, filtering matching that applied to full-length reads could not be performed. To assign V/J genes and CDR3, sequences were annotated against IMGT germline references using PyIR, a Python wrapper for IgBLAST v1.9. Reads were removed for weak V/J assignments (E-value above 1e-6), missing CDR3, stop codons, out-of-frame junctions, or ambiguous translated residues. V3J clonotypes were defined as sequences sharing an identical inferred V gene, J gene, and CDR3 amino acid sequence. The percentage overlap between two repertoires was calculated by dividing the number of shared unique clonotypes by the size of the smaller repertoire. Richness of each repertoire was evaluated using RTK rarefaction, the Chao1 estimator, and Recon v2.1 estimates of unobserved clonotypes. OLGA was used to compute generation probabilities for all TCRbeta clonotypes that the gDNA method yielded from a handful of donors. TCRdb re-hosts the immuneACCESS table, in-frame sequences only. Its copies lack some clones; in the studies checked, an unresolved V gene accounts for under half of them, and the cause for the rest is not known. The V and J calls and clone size were taken over from that table, and D and trimming were inferred from the DNA. This sample is represented by about 680,000 clones; about 90% of them were singletons. Together, the top ten hold roughly 24% of the sample.

As regards this clone: What antigen it recognizes has not been identified. The input lacks base qualities; no much larger clone sits a single base away.

Sequenced material: naive CD8+ T cells sorted from blood. This specimen's cell subset or site label, interpreted: CD45RA+CCR7+. The TCR was taken from a man aged 25 to 40 in good health. The chain was built from TRBV28 and TRBJ2-3, and TRBD2 aligns with 8 junction nucleotides. The DNA reads TGTGCCAGCAGCTCGCCCCTGGCTAGCGGGAGCACAGATACGCAGTATTTT. Its translation reads: CASSSPLASGSTDTQYF. The variable domain in full, with residues beyond the CDR3 obtained from the reference TRBV28 and TRBJ2-3 genes, is DVKVTQSSRYLVKRTGEKVFLECVQDMDHENMFWYRQDPGLGLRLIYFSYDVKMKEKGDIPEGYSVSREKKERFSLILESASTNQTSMYLCASSSPLASGSTDTQYFGPGTRLTVL.